Sequencing of this TCR beta chain was carried out in a study of blood T cell repertoires in COVID-19. Study in general: The United States, Italy and Spain were the sources of the acute and convalescent COVID-19 samples. The cDNA or gDNA used as material had been derived from T cells, B-cell-depleted T cells, or PBMCs.

With V trimmed by 4 bases and J by 3 bases, 13 bases remained unmatched. Germline CDR1 SGHTS, CDR2 YDEGEE. CDR3 length equals 17 residues. How the authors handled the data: Counts of nucleated cells, estimated from reference gene primer amplification, were obtained. Sequencing was performed with immunoSEQ multiplex PCR; in TCRdb, only in-frame clones are kept and a portion is missing. V and J calls and clone size come straight from that table; D and trimming were deduced from the DNA. The data contain over 300,000 clones, around 89% of them seen just once; the ten biggest clones take up over 1%. The source of this sequence is a man in his forties with acute or convalescent COVID-19. The V call is TRBV5-8, the J call TRBJ2-3; 8 positions match TRBD2. The sequenced sample was peripheral blood. The CDR3 sequence: CASSPVTGGPGTDTQYF. The CDR3 nucleotides read TGTGCCAGCAGCCCGGTAACGGGAGGGCCGGGGACAGATACGCAGTATTTT.